These 9 T cell receptor beta chains came from one sample sequenced in a study of PD-L1 blockade in urothelial cancer (TCRdb year 2017). Libraries were constructed by the immunoSEQ multiplex PCR assay. Sourced from immuneACCESS, this table was stored by TCRdb with only in-frame sequences that have V and J called. A share of the clones is absent; for the studies checked, an unresolved V gene accounts for under half, and the remainder has no known explanation. The table for this sample lists roughly 56,000 clones; over 75% of them were counted only once. Under 5% of the sample rests with the top ten. The sample was PBMCs, taken around atezolizumab (anti-PD-L1) treatment. All receptors derive from a man between 70 and 80 years old with urothelial cancer.

This clone was detected a few times. V usage is TRBV4-2 and J usage is TRBJ1-1; no clear D. Deletions cut 0 bases from V and 4 bases from J, with 15 bases between. Per the germline V gene, CDR1 is LGHNA and CDR2 is YNFKEQ. The length of the CDR3 is 16 residues. CDR3 sequence: CASSQEIRRGSTEAFF. The CDR3 nucleotides are TGTGCCAGCAGCCAAGAGATCCGTCGTGGGAGCACTGAAGCTTTCTTT.

The chain links TRBV11-2 to TRBJ1-3, with 7 bases aligning to TRBD1. CDR1 and CDR2 from the germline V gene are SGHAT and FQNNGV. After removal of 0 bases from V and 2 bases from J, the junction contained 1 base not matched to a gene. The CDR3 consists of 15 residues. The CDR3 region has the DNA TGTGCCAGCAGCTTAGAAGGGACAGCTGGAAACACCATATATTTT. It translates to CASSLEGTAGNTIYF. Variable domain in full (rest from reference TRBV11-2 and TRBJ1-3): EAGVAQSPRYKIIEKRQSVAFWCNPISGHATLYWYQQILGQGPKLLIQFQNNGVVDDSQLPKDRFSAERLKGVDSTLKIQPAKLEDSAVYLCASSLEGTAGNTIYFGEGSWLTVV.

The chain couples TRBV4-2 to TRBJ2-7; D gene unclear. V was pared by 1 base and J by 4 bases, with 8 bases between. The CDR3 spans 13 residues. CDR1 is LGHNA, CDR2 YNFKEQ, per germline. The CDR3 coding sequence is TGTGCCAGCAGCCAAGGACTGTCTTACGAGCAGTACTTC. Residues: CASSQGLSYEQYF.

This clone was seen only once. The CDR3 spells CASSLPGQTNTGELFF. In nucleotides, the CDR3 is TGTGCCAGCAGCTTACCCGGACAAACGAACACCGGGGAGCTGTTTTTT. J is TRBJ2-2 and V is TRBV5-4, with D possibly matching TRBD1 (5 bases). V shed 2 bases and J shed 0 bases, with 11 bases lying between them. The CDR3 length is 16 residues. Germline CDR1 SGHNT, CDR2 YYREEE (reference sequence). Combining the CDR3 with reference TRBV5-4 and TRBJ2-2 gives the whole variable domain ETGVTQSPTHLIKTRGQQVTLRCSSQSGHNTVSWYQQALGQGPQFIFQYYREEENGRGNFPPRFSGLQFPNYSSELNVNALELDDSALYLCASSLPGQTNTGELFFGEGSRLTVL.

This clone showed up just once. The V call is TRBV29-1, the J call TRBJ2-5; TRBD2 matches 11 bases. The junction had 4 bases not matched to a gene; V was cut back by 6 bases and J by 1 base. This CDR3 contains 14 residues. Germline V gene sequence: CDR1 SQVTM, CDR2 ANQGSEA. The CDR3 loop is CSVLTSGAQETQYF. In DNA, the CDR3 is TGCAGCGTCTTGACTAGCGGGGCCCAAGAGACCCAGTACTTC.

This clone came up a few times. V usage is TRBV9 and J usage is TRBJ2-1; D is perhaps TRBD2 (5 bases). Between the trimmed V and J ends, which lost 5 bases and 0 bases, there was a span of 15 bases. The CDR3 contains 16 residues. The germline CDR1 and CDR2 sequences are SGDLS and YYNGEE. Written as DNA, the CDR3 is TGTGCCAGCAGTAAAGGAGGAGAGAGCTCCTACAATGAGCAGTTCTTC. It specifies CASSKGGESSYNEQFF.

The chain uses TRBV5-6 and TRBJ2-5; D remains unclear. This CDR3 has 14 amino acids. Trimming pared 2 bases from V and 2 bases from J, leaving 10 bases between. Germline-derived CDR1 and CDR2 are SGHDT and YYEEEE. The CDR3 DNA reads TGTGCCAGCAGCTTAGAAGCGTCTCAAGAGACCCAGTACTTC. It encodes CASSLEASQETQYF.

V is TRBV5-6 and J is TRBJ1-3; 7 bases line up with TRBD1. The junction had 10 bases not matched to a gene; V was cut back by 4 bases and J by 3 bases. CDR1 is SGHDT and CDR2 is YYEEEE in the germline V gene. The CDR3 runs 16 residues. The CDR3 DNA reads TGTGCCAGCAGCCCACTCGACAGGGAAGATGGAAACACCATATATTTT. This translates into CASSPLDREDGNTIYF.

V is TRBV18 and J is TRBJ1-2, with 9 positions matching TRBD1. With 3 bases clipped from V and 7 bases from J, the junction kept 9 bases outside the gene matches. This CDR3 is built from 15 residues. Per the germline V gene, CDR1 is KGHSH and CDR2 is LQKENI. The CDR3 DNA sequence: TGTGCCAGCTCACCGTCCCGGGACAGGGATTCTGGCTACACCTTC. Protein product: CASSPSRDRDSGYTF.